The 32 T cell receptor beta chains reported below all come from one sample, sequenced in a study of beta chain features in type 1 diabetes. Study-level results: For Type 1 diabetes patients, all four CD4+ subsets carried TCRB CDR3s that were moderately but significantly shorter.

Their antigens are not known. Reverse transcribing all isolated RNA meant expressed TCRB transcripts were sequenced. Sequencing was performed with immunoSEQ multiplex PCR; in TCRdb, only in-frame clones are kept and a portion is missing. The table records roughly 180,000 clones, about 7.9% of them present only once. Sequencing was done on a sample of central memory CD4+ T cells from blood. Receptors were obtained from a man aged 18 to 30 with type 1 diabetes.

Only a few counts were recorded for this clone. J is TRBJ1-5 and V is TRBV7-9; no reliable D call. The CDR3 sequence is 12 residues long. CDR1 is SEHNR and CDR2 is FQNEAQ in the germline V gene (reference sequence). V gave up 3 bases and J gave up 4 bases, with 4 bases separating them. CDR3 residues: CASSFPNQPQHF. Written as DNA, the CDR3 is TGTGCCAGCAGCTTTCCTAATCAGCCCCAGCATTTT.

This rearrangement joins TRBV7-2 to TRBJ1-1; no clear D. Germline values: CDR1 SGHTA, CDR2 FQGNSA. The CDR3 loop spans 12 amino acids. Deletions cut 2 bases from V and 11 bases from J, with 12 bases between. CDR3 loop: CASSLLAGLAFF. For the CDR3, the DNA is TGTGCCAGCAGCTTACTTGCGGGGTTGGCTTTCTTT.

This chain uses TRBV29-1 with TRBJ1-1; D call uncertain. The V end was cut by 1 base, the J end by 3 bases, with 12 bases between. CDR1 and CDR2 (germline): SQVTM, ANQGSEA. The length of the CDR3 is 14 residues. CDR3 in amino acids: CSVEAGNWDTEAFF. The DNA for the CDR3 is TGCAGCGTTGAAGCGGGGAATTGGGACACTGAAGCTTTCTTT.

In its sample, this clone was seen a few times. V gene TRBV18 combines with J gene TRBJ1-2; D is uncertain. This CDR3 has 13 residues. V gave up 2 bases and J gave up 2 bases, with 6 bases separating them. In germline, CDR1 is KGHSH, CDR2 LQKENI. DNA of the CDR3: TGTGCCAGCTCACCAGGCCCGAACTATGGCTACACCTTC. This translates into CASSPGPNYGYTF.

The rearrangement joins TRBV18 to TRBJ1-1; TRBD1 aligns across 8 bases. The trim removed 2 bases at V and 0 bases at J, leaving 5 bases unmatched. This CDR3 comprises 16 residues. Germline loops: CDR1 KGHSH, CDR2 LQKENI. The CDR3 sequence: CASSPVGQGMNTEAFF. CDR3 DNA sequence: TGTGCCAGCTCACCAGTTGGACAGGGAATGAACACTGAAGCTTTCTTT.

The chain is built from TRBV5-1 and TRBJ1-1; D not certain. Germline assignment: CDR1 SGHRS and CDR2 YFSETQ. Trimming left V 1 base short and J 3 bases short, with 4 bases between. This CDR3 has 12 residues. The CDR3 nucleotides read TGCGCCAGCAGCTTGCGGGACACTGAAGCTTTCTTT. It encodes CASSLRDTEAFF.

V gene TRBV5-1 combines with J gene TRBJ2-1; 7 nucleotides align to TRBD1. Per the germline V gene, CDR1 is SGHRS and CDR2 is YFSETQ. The CDR3 runs 15 residues. The junction had 4 bases not matched to a gene; V was cut back by 4 bases and J by 0 bases. CDR3 DNA sequence: TGCGCCAGCAGCAAAGGGACAGTCTCCTACAATGAGCAGTTCTTC. Protein sequence: CASSKGTVSYNEQFF.

The chain links TRBV7-9 to TRBJ2-3; 10 bases agree with TRBD2. The J segment lost 2 bases and the V segment lost 5 bases, leaving 16 bases of the junction unmatched. CDR3 length equals 19 residues. Germline CDR1 is SEHNR and CDR2 is FQNEAQ (reference sequence). The CDR3, as DNA: TGTGCCAGCAGCAAAATCGCTAGCGGGGGACGAGGTAACACAGATACGCAGTATTTT. Its translation is CASSKIASGGRGNTDTQYF. Combining the CDR3 with reference TRBV7-9 and TRBJ2-3 gives the whole variable domain DTGVSQNPRHKITKRGQNVTFRCDPISEHNRLYWYRQTLGQGPEFLTYFQNEAQLEKSRLLSDRFSAERPKGSFSTLEIQRTEQGDSAMYLCASSKIASGGRGNTDTQYFGPGTRLTVL.

The V and J genes are TRBV7-9 and TRBJ2-5; tentative D call: TRBD2 (6 bases). V dropped 7 bases and J dropped 5 bases, with 14 bases sitting between them. The CDR3 runs to 13 residues. CDR1 and CDR2 from the germline V gene are SEHNR and FQNEAQ (reference sequence). CDR3 amino acids: CASNTGLRETQYF. The CDR3 nucleotides are TGTGCCAGCAACACGGGACTCCGGGAGACCCAGTACTTC.

This chain links TRBV7-2 with TRBJ2-3, with D possibly matching TRBD2 (5 bases). The CDR3 is made up of 13 amino acids. The germline CDR1 and CDR2 sequences are SGHTA and FQGNSA. Trimming took off 3 bases at V and 1 base at J, with 5 bases between the two ends. The CDR3 DNA follows: TGTGCCAGCAGCTTCGGGGGCACAGATACGCAGTATTTT. Its protein product is CASSFGGTDTQYF.

The table lists this clone with a few counts. The genes are TRBV18 and TRBJ1-5; tentative D call: TRBD1 (5 bases). Germline-derived CDR1 and CDR2 are KGHSH and LQKENI. This CDR3 region has 17 residues. Trimming removed 0 bases at V and 1 base at J, with 13 bases between. CDR3 region: CASSPPLGGISNQPQHF. The CDR3 DNA is TGTGCCAGCTCACCACCGCTGGGGGGGATAAGCAATCAGCCCCAGCATTTT.

This clone appeared a few times. The chain couples TRBV19 to TRBJ2-1; 10 bases agree with TRBD2. CDR1 is LNHDA, CDR2 SQIVND, per germline (reference sequence). The CDR3 loop spans 16 amino acids. The V and J ends lost 5 bases and 0 bases, in that order; junction bases with no gene match: 4. The CDR3 sequence is CASSPQRGGSYNEQFF. CDR3 DNA: TGTGCCAGTAGTCCACAGCGGGGGGGCTCCTACAATGAGCAGTTCTTC.

The V call is TRBV7-2, the J call TRBJ1-1; perhaps TRBD1 as D (5 bases). V was shortened by 7 bases and J by 5 bases, with 17 bases between the two germline ends. The CDR3 extends over 14 amino acids. Germline CDR1 reads SGHTA; CDR2 reads FQGNSA. In nucleotides, the CDR3 is TGTGCCAGCATCATAGCACGGGACTCAACTGAAGCTTTCTTT. This translates into CASIIARDSTEAFF.

This chain connects TRBV2 to TRBJ2-2; 10 bases are a match to TRBD2. From germline, CDR1 is SNHLY and CDR2 FYNNEI. The CDR3 spans 16 residues. V trimming: 2 bases; J trimming: 4 bases; junction bases outside the gene matches: 4. CDR3 residues: CASSESGRAGTGELFF. CDR3 in DNA: TGTGCCAGCAGTGAAAGCGGGAGGGCTGGCACCGGGGAGCTGTTTTTT.

The genes are TRBV9 and TRBJ2-1, with 9 bases identical to TRBD2. Germline V gives CDR1 SGDLS, CDR2 YYNGEE. The CDR3 is 17 amino acids. The V segment lost 0 bases and the J segment 7 bases; nucleotides outside the gene matches: 11. CDR3 in amino acids: CASSVAASGTVQNEQFF. CDR3 DNA sequence: TGTGCCAGCAGCGTAGCGGCTAGCGGGACCGTCCAAAATGAGCAGTTCTTC.

The chain has TRBV19 and TRBJ2-6; 7 nucleotides agree with TRBD2. This CDR3 comprises 16 residues. J gave up 0 bases and V 11 bases, and 10 bases lay outside the gene matches. Looked up from germline, CDR1 is LNHDA and CDR2 is SQIVND (reference sequence). CDR3 in DNA: TGTGCCGGGGGGGGATCCTTCCACTCTGGGGCCAACGTCCTGACTTTC. This gives the protein CAGGGSFHSGANVLTF.

This chain connects TRBV5-1 to TRBJ2-2; D perhaps matches TRBD1 (6 bases). Germline assignment: CDR1 SGHRS and CDR2 YFSETQ. The CDR3 totals 14 residues. Trimming took 0 bases from V and 9 from J, leaving 12 bases between them. The CDR3: CASSLDVQGRELFF. As DNA, the CDR3 is TGCGCCAGCAGCTTGGACGTACAGGGCCGGGAGCTGTTTTTT.

This chain links TRBV30 with TRBJ2-6, with 7 bases aligning to TRBD1. After removal of 1 base from V and 0 bases from J, the junction contained 6 bases not matched to a gene. The CDR3 contains 17 residues. Germline CDR1 and CDR2: GTSNPN and SVGIG (reference sequence). DNA for the CDR3: TGTGCCTGGAGTGGGGGACAGCCCAACTCTGGGGCCAACGTCCTGACTTTC. Protein product: CAWSGGQPNSGANVLTF.

This chain uses TRBV21-1 with TRBJ1-5; the D segment call TRBD1 is taken from the table without a DNA check. TRBV21-1 is a pseudogene. This CDR3 is built from 19 residues. The CDR3 here is CASSRPPGHLCDSNQPQHF. CDR3 DNA sequence: TGTGCCAGCAGCAGACCTCCGGGACATCTTTGTGATAGCAATCAGCCCCAGCATTTT.

This clone came up a few times. Other DNA sequences of this sample code for an identical CDR3. The chain is built from TRBV6-5 and TRBJ2-3, with 11 nucleotides matching TRBD2. This CDR3 is 16 amino acids long. V lost 4 bases and J lost 0; bases outside the gene matches: 3. Germline loops: CDR1 MNHEY, CDR2 SVGAGI. As DNA, the CDR3 is TGTGCCAGCAGTTCTAGACTAGCGGGGAGCACAGATACGCAGTATTTT. Encoded protein: CASSSRLAGSTDTQYF.

CDR3 DNA sequence: TGTGCCAGCAGTTACGCAGGCCAAGAGACCCAGTACTTC. The encoded protein is CASSYAGQETQYF. V gene TRBV6-6 combines with J gene TRBJ2-5, with unresolved D. In germline, CDR1 is MNHNY, CDR2 SVGAGI (reference sequence). V lost 2 bases and J lost 1, with 5 bases in between. The length of the CDR3 is 13 residues.

This clone was observed a handful of times. This chain uses TRBV29-1 with TRBJ1-1; D not resolved. This CDR3 is 13 amino acids long. Trimming left V 5 bases short and J 3 bases short, with 13 bases between. Germline V gives CDR1 SQVTM, CDR2 ANQGSEA. The DNA of the CDR3 is TGCAGCGTTTACCGTCGACATGACACTGAAGCTTTCTTT. It is translated as CSVYRRHDTEAFF.

The chain combines TRBV20-1 with TRBJ1-2; no clear D. Trimming removed 6 bases from V and 6 bases from J, with 5 bases in between. This CDR3 has 9 amino acids. Looked up from germline, CDR1 is DFQATT and CDR2 is SNEGSKA (reference sequence). This CDR3 is CSASDGYTF. In DNA form, the CDR3 reads TGCAGTGCCTCGGATGGCTACACCTTC.

This clone was counted only a few times. V and J are TRBV18 and TRBJ1-1; TRBD1 might be the D (6 bases). V was cut by 1 base and J by 3 bases, with 6 bases left in between. This CDR3 comprises 13 residues. Germline CDR1 KGHSH, CDR2 LQKENI. The CDR3 loop is CASSPQGDTEAFF. CDR3 DNA sequence: TGTGCCAGCTCACCACAGGGGGACACTGAAGCTTTCTTT.

This rearrangement joins TRBV13 to TRBJ2-5, with TRBD2 identical over 12 bases. Germline lookup yields CDR1 PRHDT and CDR2 FYEKMQ (reference sequence). V was clipped by 2 bases and J by 11 bases; unmatched bases: 9. The CDR3 sequence is 15 residues long. The CDR3 region is CASSLLAGGSNEQYF. In DNA, the CDR3 is TGTGCCAGCAGCTTACTAGCGGGAGGGTCGAATGAGCAGTACTTC.

The chain joins TRBV7-2 to TRBJ2-7; D call uncertain. The CDR3 has 14 amino acids. Germline loops: CDR1 SGHTA, CDR2 FQGNSA. V dropped 5 bases and J dropped 2 bases, with 13 bases sitting between them. Here the CDR3 DNA reads TGTGCCAGCAGCCAATCCGGGTTTGCCTACGAGCAGTACTTC. It is translated as CASSQSGFAYEQYF.

Turning to this clone: Other DNA sequences in the same sample also yield this CDR3. The rearrangement uses TRBV6-1 and TRBJ2-3; 7 nucleotides agree with TRBD1. V lost 4 bases and J lost 3; bases outside the gene matches: 1. The germline V gene has CDR1 MNHNS and CDR2 SASEGT. The CDR3 is 13 residues long. CDR3 DNA: TGTGCCAGCAGTGTACAGGGGACAGATACGCAGTATTTT. As protein: CASSVQGTDTQYF.

The V and J genes are TRBV7-9 and TRBJ2-7; possible D gene TRBD1, 5 bases. CDR1 is SEHNR, CDR2 FQNEAQ, per germline (reference sequence). This CDR3 is built from 12 residues. Trimming took off 4 bases at V and 5 bases at J, with 9 bases between the two ends. CDR3 sequence: CASSSQGDEQYF. The CDR3 nucleotides are TGTGCCAGCAGCTCGCAAGGGGACGAGCAGTACTTC.

The V gene is TRBV19, the J gene TRBJ2-3, with TRBD2 identical over 10 bases. V trimming: 5 bases; J trimming: 5 bases; junction bases outside the gene matches: 10. Germline lookup yields CDR1 LNHDA and CDR2 SQIVND (reference sequence). This CDR3 is 16 amino acids long. DNA of the CDR3: TGTGCCAGTAGTCCCTCGATGAGCGGGAGGGGAGATACGCAGTATTTT. It translates to CASSPSMSGRGDTQYF. The whole variable domain, filled in from reference TRBV19 and TRBJ2-3, reads DGGITQSPKYLFRKEGQNVTLSCEQNLNHDAMYWYRQDPGQGLRLIYYSQIVNDFQKGDIAEGYSVSREKKESFPLTVTSAQKNPTAFYLCASSPSMSGRGDTQYFGPGTRLTVL.

This clone was found once. The rearrangement links TRBV18 to TRBJ1-2; tentative D call: TRBD1 (5 bases). There are 17 residues in the CDR3. Germline CDR1 reads KGHSH; CDR2 reads LQKENI. The V end lost 0 bases, the J end lost 5 bases, and 19 bases lay between the germline ends. The CDR3 DNA is TGTGCCAGCTCACCACCGGCAGGGAGGGACCCCGCTTATGGCTACACCTTC. Encoded protein: CASSPPAGRDPAYGYTF.

This sequence joins TRBV30 and TRBJ2-5; D may be TRBD2 (6 bases). Deletions cut 0 bases from V and 5 bases from J, with 10 bases between. Germline V gives CDR1 GTSNPN, CDR2 SVGIG (reference sequence). The CDR3 runs to 13 residues. In DNA form, the CDR3 reads TGTGCCTGGAGTGTCTCCGGAGGGGAGACCCAGTACTTC. Translation gives CAWSVSGGETQYF.

V gene TRBV30 combines with J gene TRBJ2-7; D is uncertain. This CDR3 is 14 amino acids long. Per germline, CDR1 GTSNPN and CDR2 SVGIG (reference sequence). V lost 3 bases and J 2 bases, leaving 14 bases between the germline ends. CDR3 residues: CAWRPELSTYEQYF. As DNA, the CDR3 is TGTGCCTGGAGGCCGGAGCTGAGTACCTACGAGCAGTACTTC.